Described below is a single T cell receptor beta chain sequence and its context. The antigen remains unidentified. Sequencing used immunoSEQ multiplex PCR; TCRdb keeps in-frame clones, though not all of them. The table records some 290,000 clones, 88% of them present only once. The data were taken from a study of cytomegalovirus exposure and HLA in healthy donors. Study information: It was reported in a later analysis that the 95 to 150 validation repertoires used the same platform as the roughly 700 first-cohort repertoires. Findings of the study overall: Cytomegalovirus association was listed for 164 TCR beta chains. Reports indicated that the classifier achieved high specificity and sensitivity in diagnosing cytomegalovirus status. Researchers reported that a few CMV-associated chains were confirmed in vitro as CMV antigen-specific.

The sequenced material came from PBMCs. The sequence came from a man aged 25 to 40 in good health and CMV-seronegative.

For the CDR3, the DNA is TGTGCCAGTACCGCAGGCAGGGGATATTCAGATACGCAGTATTTT. Residues: CASTAGRGYSDTQYF. The rearrangement joins TRBV19 to TRBJ2-3, with TRBD1 as a possible D gene (6 bases). This CDR3 is 15 amino acids long. Germline loops: CDR1 LNHDA, CDR2 SQIVND (reference sequence). V lost 7 bases and J 4 bases, leaving 18 bases between the germline ends.